Listed below are T cell receptor beta chains from one sample, sequenced in a study of T cells in localized non-small cell lung cancer. Sequenced by immunoSEQ multiplex PCR; TCRdb stores in-frame clones only, minus some. The sample gives roughly 34,000 clones, 75% to 90% of which show up once; roughly 17% is in the top ten. The material was peripheral blood mononuclear cells, obtained before any cancer treatment. The origin of the receptors is a man between 40 and 70 years old with stage III lung adenocarcinoma. Each CDR3 is given with its conserved first and last residue. The D gene is left open where the match is weak. A clone size is listed for some rows: how often the clone was seen (once, few, many), or a class if it is expanded.

v_call	j_call	d_call	clone_size	cdr3_nt	cdr3_aa
TRBV11-2	TRBJ1-4	.	.	TGTGCCAGCAGGTTCTATCCCCGTAGCATCTCTAATGAAAAACTGTTTTTT	CASRFYPRSISNEKLFF
TRBV19	TRBJ1-2	TRBD1	.	TGTGCCAGTAGTATCCAGGGGGCCCCTAAGAGCTACACCTTC	CASSIQGAPKSYTF
TRBV18	TRBJ2-4	TRBD2	.	TGTGCCAGCTCAACCGGCAGGATAGCGGGGGGCCAAAACATTCAGTACTTC	CASSTGRIAGGQNIQYF
TRBV7-9	TRBJ2-6	.	.	TGTGCCAGCAGCTCCCCACCGGGCGGGGCCAACGTCCTGACTTTC	CASSSPPGGANVLTF
TRBV28	TRBJ1-2	.	few	TGTGCCAGCAGTATTGCGAACCACGCGGTCTTC	CASSIANHAVF
TRBV4-3	TRBJ2-1	TRBD2	.	TGCGCCAGCAGCCAAGAACTAGCGGGGATCAGAGAGCAGTTCTTC	CASSQELAGIREQFF
TRBV18	TRBJ2-6	.	.	TGTGCCAGCTCACCAAATACAGGGATGTCTGGGGCCAACGTCCTGACTTTC	CASSPNTGMSGANVLTF
TRBV7-6	TRBJ2-5	.	.	TGTGCCAGCAGCCCGAACGTGGGAGAGACCCAGTACTTC	CASSPNVGETQYF
TRBV9	TRBJ2-7	TRBD1	.	TGTGCCAGCAGCCCAGGGACAGGGGGAGGGCAGTACTTC	CASSPGTGGGQYF
TRBV19	TRBJ2-7	TRBD1	.	TGTGCCAGTACCCTAGCAGGGGGACCCTACGAGCAGTACTTC	CASTLAGGPYEQYF
TRBV6-6	TRBJ2-5	.	.	TGTGCCAGCAGCCGCAGGGGGGTCCAAGAGACCCAGTACTTC	CASSRRGVQETQYF
TRBV28	TRBJ1-6	TRBD1	.	TGTGCCAGCAGTTCCTCCAACAGGGGGAATTCACCCCTCCACTTT	CASSSSNRGNSPLHF
TRBV2	TRBJ2-1	.	once	TGTGCCAGCAGTGAAGTAGGGGTAACGGGCAAGGATGAGCAGTTCTTC	CASSEVGVTGKDEQFF
TRBV7-3	TRBJ2-1	TRBD2	.	TGTGCCAGCAGCCTAGGACTAGCGGGGGTGAATGAGCAGTTCTTC	CASSLGLAGVNEQFF
TRBV18	TRBJ2-3	TRBD2	.	TGTGCCAGCCTATCTACCTCGGGACTAGCGGGGCGTACAGATACGCAGTATTTT	CASLSTSGLAGRTDTQYF
TRBV11-2	TRBJ2-1	TRBD1	.	TGTGCCAGCAGGTCCAGGGACAGGAAGGGGGATGAGCAGTTCTTC	CASRSRDRKGDEQFF
TRBV6-5	TRBJ2-2	.	.	TGTGCCAGCAGTAGTAGGGGCTCTGCCGGGGAGCTGTTTTTT	CASSSRGSAGELFF
TRBV6-1	TRBJ1-2	.	.	TGTGCCAGCAGTGGGGGAGAGTCGGGCTACTATGGCTACACCTTC	CASSGGESGYYGYTF
TRBV5-1	TRBJ2-3	TRBD1	.	TGCGCCAGCAGCTGGACGACAGGGGGTCTGGTGGATACGCAGTATTTT	CASSWTTGGLVDTQYF